These 4 T cell receptor beta chains share one sample of origin, sequenced in a study of T-cell reconstitution after alpha-beta-depleted transplantation in children. TCRbeta library preparation incorporated unique molecular identifiers. TCRdb re-called the PCR reads with MiXCR, one entry per CDR3 protein. The table shows about 230,000 distinct CDR3 sequences, with around 13% occurring only once. This sample comprised PBMCs from the stem cell graft donor, obtained from the stem cell graft. These receptors all come from a human donor who donated a stem cell graft to a child with acute lymphoblastic leukemia.

The table lists this clonotype with a count of one. This chain joins TRBV5-1 and TRBJ2-1, with 10 bases aligning to TRBD2. The CDR3 is 16 amino acids. Germline lookup yields CDR1 SGHRS and CDR2 YFSETQ. V lost 4 bases and J lost 8; bases outside the gene matches: 12. CDR3 nucleotides: TGCGCCAGCAGCCCACAGGCACTAGCGGGAAGGCATGAGCAGTTCTTC. Residues: CASSPQALAGRHEQFF.

The chain links TRBV30 to TRBJ2-7, with TRBD2 identical over 7 bases. CDR3 length: 11 amino acids. V was pared by 1 base and J by 12 bases, with 6 bases of the junction left unmatched. Germline lookup yields CDR1 GTSNPN and CDR2 SVGIG (reference sequence). The chain's CDR3 is CAWSERDYLYF. The CDR3 nucleotides read TGTGCCTGGAGTGAAAGGGACTATTTGTACTTC. Full variable domain (remainder filled in from reference TRBV30 and TRBJ2-7): SQTIHQWPATLVQPVGSPLSLECTVEGTSNPNLYWYRQAAGRGLQLLFYSVGIGQISSEVPQNLSASRPQDRQFILSSKKLLLSDSGFYLCAWSERDYLYFGPGTRLTVT.

The gene calls are TRBV2 and TRBJ2-7; no clear D gene. The V gene's germline CDR1 is SNHLY and CDR2 FYNNEI. V was shortened by 6 bases and J by 2 bases, with 8 bases between the two germline ends. This CDR3 region has 12 residues. The CDR3 here is CASRAPTYEQYF. CDR3 in DNA: TGTGCCAGCAGGGCACCCACCTACGAGCAGTACTTC. Full variable domain (remainder filled in from reference TRBV2 and TRBJ2-7): EPEVTQTPSHQVTQMGQEVILRCVPISNHLYFYWYRQILGQKVEFLVSFYNNEISEKSEIFDDQFSVERPDGSNFTLKIRSTKLEDSAMYFCASRAPTYEQYFGPGTRLTVT.

This clonotype was counted ten times or more. The J gene is TRBJ2-7, the V gene TRBV6-1; D call uncertain. CDR1 and CDR2 from the germline V gene are MNHNS and SASEGT. Trimming stripped 6 bases from V and 2 bases from J, with 17 bases between. The length of the CDR3 is 15 residues. CDR3 bases: TGTGCCAGCAGCGTCGGACCCACCGAGGCCTACGAGCAGTACTTC. Translation gives CASSVGPTEAYEQYF.